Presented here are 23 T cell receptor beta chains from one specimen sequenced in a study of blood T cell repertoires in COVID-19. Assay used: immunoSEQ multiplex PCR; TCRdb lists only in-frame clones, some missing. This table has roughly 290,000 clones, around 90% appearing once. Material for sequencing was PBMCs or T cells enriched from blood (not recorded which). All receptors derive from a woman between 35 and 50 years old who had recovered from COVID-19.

CDR3 nucleotide sequence: TGCGCCAGCAGTGAAACTCAGGGAAATTCACCCCTCCACTTT. It codes for CASSETQGNSPLHF. The rearrangement uses TRBV10-2 and TRBJ1-6, with a weak D call TRBD1 (5 bases). The CDR3 runs to 14 residues. From germline, CDR1 is WSHSY and CDR2 SAAADI. Trimming shortened V by 3 bases and J by 7 bases, and 10 bases separated the two germline ends.

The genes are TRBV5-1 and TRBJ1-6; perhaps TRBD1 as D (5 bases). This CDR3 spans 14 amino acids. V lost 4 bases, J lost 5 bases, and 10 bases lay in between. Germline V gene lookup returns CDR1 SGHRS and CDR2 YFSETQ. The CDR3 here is CASSEGGDNSPLHF. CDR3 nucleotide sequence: TGCGCCAGCAGCGAAGGAGGGGATAATTCACCCCTCCACTTT.

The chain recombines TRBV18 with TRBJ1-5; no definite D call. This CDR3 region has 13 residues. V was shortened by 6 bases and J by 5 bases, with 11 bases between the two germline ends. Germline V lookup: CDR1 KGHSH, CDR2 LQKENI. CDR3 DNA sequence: TGTGCCAGCTCCCGCTTTGAGGATCAGCCCCAGCATTTT. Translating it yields CASSRFEDQPQHF.

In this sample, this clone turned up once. The CDR3 bases are TGTGCCAGCAGCCCCCGTGGGGCCGGTGGGGCCAACGTCCTGACTTTC. Translated: CASSPRGAGGANVLTF. This chain links TRBV7-3 with TRBJ2-6, with D possibly being TRBD1 (5 bases). With 5 bases removed from V and 3 bases from J, the gap between germline ends came to 14 bases. The CDR3 sequence is 16 residues long. The germline gives CDR1 SGHTA, CDR2 FQGTGA.

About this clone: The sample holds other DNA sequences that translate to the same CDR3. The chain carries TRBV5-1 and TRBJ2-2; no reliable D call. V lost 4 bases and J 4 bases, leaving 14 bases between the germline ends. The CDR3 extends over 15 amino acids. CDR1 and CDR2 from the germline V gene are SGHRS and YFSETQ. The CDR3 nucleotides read TGCGCCAGCAGCCCCCCTTTTAGAGGCACCGGGGAGCTGTTTTTT. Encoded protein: CASSPPFRGTGELFF.

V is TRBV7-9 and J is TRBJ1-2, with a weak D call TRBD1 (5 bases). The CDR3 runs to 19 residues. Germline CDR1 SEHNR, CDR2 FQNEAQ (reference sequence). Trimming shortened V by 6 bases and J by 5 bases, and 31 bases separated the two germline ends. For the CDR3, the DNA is TGTGCCAGCAGTTCCACTTTCCCGGGGGTAGGAGGTGACTATTATGGCTACACCTTC. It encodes CASSSTFPGVGGDYYGYTF.

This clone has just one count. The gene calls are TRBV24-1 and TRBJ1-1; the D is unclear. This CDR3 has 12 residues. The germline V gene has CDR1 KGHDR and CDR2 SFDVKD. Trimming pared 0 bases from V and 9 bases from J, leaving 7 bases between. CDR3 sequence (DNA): TGTGCCACCAGTGATTTGTCCGGGAAAGCTTTCTTT. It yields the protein CATSDLSGKAFF.

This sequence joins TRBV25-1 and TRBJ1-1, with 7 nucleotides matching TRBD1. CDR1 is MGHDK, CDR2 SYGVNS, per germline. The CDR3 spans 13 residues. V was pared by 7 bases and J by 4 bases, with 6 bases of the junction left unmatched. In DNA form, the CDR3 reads TGTGCCAGCACACAGGGGTGGGCCACTGAAGCTTTCTTT. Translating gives CASTQGWATEAFF.

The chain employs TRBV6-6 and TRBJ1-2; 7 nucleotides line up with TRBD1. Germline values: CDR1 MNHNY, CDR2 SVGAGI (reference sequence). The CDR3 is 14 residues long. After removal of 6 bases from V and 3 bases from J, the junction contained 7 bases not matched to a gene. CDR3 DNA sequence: TGTGCCAGCAGGGACACAGGGGTCCACTATGGCTACACCTTC. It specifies CASRDTGVHYGYTF.

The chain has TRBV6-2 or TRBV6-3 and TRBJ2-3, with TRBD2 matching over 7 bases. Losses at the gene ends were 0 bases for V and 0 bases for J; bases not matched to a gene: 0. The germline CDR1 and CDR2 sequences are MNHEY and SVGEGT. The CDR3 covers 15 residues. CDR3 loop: CASSYSGGSTDTQYF. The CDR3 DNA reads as TGTGCCAGCAGTTACTCGGGGGGGAGCACAGATACGCAGTATTTT.

The CDR3 DNA reads TGTGCCATCCTCTTCATTCAGTACTTC. Residues: CAILFIQYF. The chain has TRBV12-3 or TRBV12-4 and TRBJ2-4; D is ambiguous. Trimming took 10 bases from V and 9 from J, leaving 7 bases between them. The CDR3 runs 9 residues.

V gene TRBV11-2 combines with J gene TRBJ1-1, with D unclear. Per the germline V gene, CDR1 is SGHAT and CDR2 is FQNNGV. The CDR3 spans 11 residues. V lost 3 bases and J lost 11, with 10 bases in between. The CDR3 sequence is CASSFSPEAFF. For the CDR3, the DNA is TGTGCCAGCAGCTTCTCCCCCGAGGCTTTCTTT.

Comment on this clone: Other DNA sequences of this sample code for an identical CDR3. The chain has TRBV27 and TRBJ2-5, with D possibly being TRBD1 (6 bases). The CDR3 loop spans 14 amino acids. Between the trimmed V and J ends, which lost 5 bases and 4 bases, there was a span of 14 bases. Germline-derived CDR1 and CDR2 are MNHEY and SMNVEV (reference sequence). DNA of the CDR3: TGTGCCAGCAGTCCCTCTAGAGGGGGAGAGACCCAGTACTTC. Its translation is CASSPSRGGETQYF.

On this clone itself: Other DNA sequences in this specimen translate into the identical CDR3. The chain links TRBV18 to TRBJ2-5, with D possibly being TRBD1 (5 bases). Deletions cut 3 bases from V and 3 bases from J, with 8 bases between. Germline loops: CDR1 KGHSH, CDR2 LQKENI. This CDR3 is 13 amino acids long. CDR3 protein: CASSPRQKETQYF. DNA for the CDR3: TGTGCCAGCTCACCCCGACAGAAAGAGACCCAGTACTTC.

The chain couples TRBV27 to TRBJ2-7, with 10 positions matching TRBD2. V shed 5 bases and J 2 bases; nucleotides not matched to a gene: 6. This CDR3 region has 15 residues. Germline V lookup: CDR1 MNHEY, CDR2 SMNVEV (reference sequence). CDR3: CASSLRTSGAYEQYF. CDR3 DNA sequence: TGTGCCAGCAGTCTAAGGACTAGCGGAGCCTACGAGCAGTACTTC.

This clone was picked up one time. CDR3 residues: CASSASKGGGNTEAFF. CDR3 sequence (DNA): TGTGCCAGCAGCGCCTCGAAGGGCGGGGGGAACACTGAAGCTTTCTTT. J is TRBJ1-1 and V is TRBV9, with D perhaps matching TRBD1 (5 bases). Trimming took off 3 bases at V and 1 base at J, with 16 bases between the two ends. CDR3 length: 16 residues. The germline gives CDR1 SGDLS, CDR2 YYNGEE.

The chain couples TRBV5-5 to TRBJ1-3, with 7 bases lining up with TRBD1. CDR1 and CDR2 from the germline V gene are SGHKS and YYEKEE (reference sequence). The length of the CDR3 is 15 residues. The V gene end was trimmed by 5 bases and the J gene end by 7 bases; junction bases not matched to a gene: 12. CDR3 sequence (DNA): TGTGCCAGCAGGCCACAGGGGACGGGTAGGAACACCATATATTTT. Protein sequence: CASRPQGTGRNTIYF.

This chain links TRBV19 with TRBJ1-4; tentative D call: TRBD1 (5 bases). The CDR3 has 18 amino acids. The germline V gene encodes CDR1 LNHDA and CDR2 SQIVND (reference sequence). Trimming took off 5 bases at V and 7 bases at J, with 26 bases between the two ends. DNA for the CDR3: TGTGCCAGTAGTTCCCGCCCCAACCCACAGGTTTGGAGTGAAAAACTGTTTTTT. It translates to CASSSRPNPQVWSEKLFF. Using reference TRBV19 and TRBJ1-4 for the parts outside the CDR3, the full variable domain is DGGITQSPKYLFRKEGQNVTLSCEQNLNHDAMYWYRQDPGQGLRLIYYSQIVNDFQKGDIAEGYSVSREKKESFPLTVTSAQKNPTAFYLCASSSRPNPQVWSEKLFFGSGTQLSVL.

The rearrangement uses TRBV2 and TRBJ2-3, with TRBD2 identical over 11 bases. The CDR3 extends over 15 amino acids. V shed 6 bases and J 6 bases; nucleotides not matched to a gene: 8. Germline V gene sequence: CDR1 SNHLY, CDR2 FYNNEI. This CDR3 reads CASSLSGGATDTQYF. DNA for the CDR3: TGTGCCAGCAGCCTTAGCGGGGGGGCTACCGATACGCAGTATTTT.

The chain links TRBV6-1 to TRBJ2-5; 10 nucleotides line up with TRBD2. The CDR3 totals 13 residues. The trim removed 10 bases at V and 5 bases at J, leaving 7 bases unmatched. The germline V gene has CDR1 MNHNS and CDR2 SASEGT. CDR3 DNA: TGTGCCACCCAGCTAGCGGGAGAGGAGACCCAGTACTTC. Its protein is CATQLAGEETQYF.

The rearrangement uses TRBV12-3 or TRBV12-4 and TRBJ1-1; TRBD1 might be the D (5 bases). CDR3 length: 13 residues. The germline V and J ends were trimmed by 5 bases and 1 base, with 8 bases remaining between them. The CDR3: CASSRTPNTEAFF. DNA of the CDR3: TGTGCCAGCAGTCGGACACCGAACACTGAAGCTTTCTTT.

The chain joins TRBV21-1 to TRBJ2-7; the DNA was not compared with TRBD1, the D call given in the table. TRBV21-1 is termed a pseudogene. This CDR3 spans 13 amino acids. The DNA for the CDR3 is TGTGCCAGCAGTCGCGGGACAGTCTACGAGCAGTACTTC. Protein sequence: CASSRGTVYEQYF.

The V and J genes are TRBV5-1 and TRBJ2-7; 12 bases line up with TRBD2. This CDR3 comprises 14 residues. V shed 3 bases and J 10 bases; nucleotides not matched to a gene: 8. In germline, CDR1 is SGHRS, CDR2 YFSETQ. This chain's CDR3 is CASSSLAGGVEQYF. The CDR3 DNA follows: TGCGCCAGCAGCTCACTAGCGGGGGGAGTTGAACAGTACTTC.